A selection of T cell receptor beta chains follows, all from one sample in a study of CD8 T cells in ankylosing spondylitis. TCRdb reprocessed the 5' RACE reads with MiXCR, giving one entry per CDR3 protein. The sample has under 250,000 distinct CDR3 sequences, roughly 32% seen once. Sequences were obtained from blood, either unsorted or a sorted T cell fraction (not recorded which). These receptors all come from a male donor with ankylosing spondylitis or in good health (not recorded which). Both conserved end residues are part of each CDR3. A D gene is named only where the DNA matches it firmly. The listing skips clone size in some rows; elsewhere it reads once, few, many or a size class.

clone size	V gene	D gene	J gene	CDR3 DNA	CDR3 protein
few	TRBV20-1	.	TRBJ2-7	TGCAGTGCTAGAGTTCAAGGAGGGGGGGCCTACGAGCAGTACTTC	CSARVQGGGAYEQYF
.	TRBV12-3/TRBV12-4	TRBD1	TRBJ2-3	TGTGCCAGCAGTCCCACAGGGGGATCTAGCACAGATACGCAGTATTTT	CASSPTGGSSTDTQYF
few	TRBV12-3/TRBV12-4	TRBD1	TRBJ2-7	TGTGCCAGCAGGTGGACAGGGGACTCCTACGAGCAGTACTTC	CASRWTGDSYEQYF
.	TRBV20-1	TRBD1	TRBJ1-1	TGCAGTGCTGAGACAGGGGGCGTAACTGAAGCTTTCTTT	CSAETGGVTEAFF
.	TRBV6-6	.	TRBJ1-2	TGTGCCAGCATTGACAGTAACTATGGCTACACCTTC	CASIDSNYGYTF
.	TRBV20-1	.	TRBJ1-4	TGCAGTGCTGGTTCTCGACAGATTGCAACTAATGAAAAACTGTTTTTT	CSAGSRQIATNEKLFF
many	TRBV20-1	.	TRBJ1-1	TGCAGTGCTAGAGTTCAGTCTTGGCCTGAAGCTTTCTTT	CSARVQSWPEAFF
few	TRBV27	.	TRBJ1-1	TGTGCCAGCAGTTCGTGGGGAAACAAAATGAACACTGAAGCTTTCTTT	CASSSWGNKMNTEAFF
.	TRBV10-3	TRBD1	TRBJ2-7	TGTGCCATCAGTCGGACAGGCAGACCCTACGAGCAGTACTTC	CAISRTGRPYEQYF
.	TRBV20-1	TRBD2	TRBJ2-1	TGCAGTGCTAGAGGTCTAGCGGCCCGCTCCTACAATGAGCAGTTCTTC	CSARGLAARSYNEQFF
.	TRBV18	.	TRBJ2-1	TGTGCCAGCTCACTAGCGGAGGGGAATGAGCAGTTCTTC	CASSLAEGNEQFF
.	TRBV12-3/TRBV12-4	TRBD1	TRBJ1-6	TGTGCCAGCAGTCGACCGGGACAGGGGGCTCGTTCACCCCTCCACTTT	CASSRPGQGARSPLHF
many	TRBV20-1	.	TRBJ1-2	TGCAGCATATACAGGAGAACCTATGGCTACACCTTC	CSIYRRTYGYTF
few	TRBV6-1	.	TRBJ1-5	TGTGCCAGCAGTGGTTTGGGCCCTCAGCCCCAGCATTTT	CASSGLGPQPQHF
.	TRBV5-1	TRBD1	TRBJ2-5	TGCGCCAGCAGCTTGCGTGGGACAGAGATCCAAGAGACCCAGTACTTC	CASSLRGTEIQETQYF
few	TRBV10-3	.	TRBJ2-3	TGTGCCATCAGTGACGTTCCGGGGAGCTCAGATACGCAGTATTTT	CAISDVPGSSDTQYF
few	TRBV5-6	TRBD1	TRBJ2-7	TGTGCCAGCAGCTGGGGGACAGAAACCTACGAGCAGTACTTC	CASSWGTETYEQYF
.	TRBV15	.	TRBJ1-1	TGTGCCACCAGCAGAGCCCCGACCATTAATAGGACTGAAGCTTTCTTT	CATSRAPTINRTEAFF
.	TRBV12-3/TRBV12-4	TRBD2	TRBJ2-2	TGTGCCAGCAGTTTTCGGGGACTAGGGTCCGGGGAGCTGTTTTTT	CASSFRGLGSGELFF
.	TRBV28	.	TRBJ2-1	TGTGCCACCCTCCGACCTGGCTCCTACAATGAGCAGTTCTTC	CATLRPGSYNEQFF
.	TRBV5-6	.	TRBJ1-5	TGTGCCAGCAGCTTGGGAGACTATCAGCCCCAGCATTTT	CASSLGDYQPQHF
.	TRBV7-3	TRBD2	TRBJ2-1	TGTGCCAGCAGCTTACTAGCGGGGGGGCATAATGAGCAGTTCTTC	CASSLLAGGHNEQFF
.	TRBV7-9	.	TRBJ2-7	TGTGCCAGCAGCTTAGTCGAGGGCGAGCAGTACTTC	CASSLVEGEQYF
.	TRBV11-1	TRBD1	TRBJ2-1	TGTGCCAGCAGCCTTCCGCTCGACAGGGGGCTGGGGTACAATGAGCAGTTCTTC	CASSLPLDRGLGYNEQFF
.	TRBV12-3/TRBV12-4	.	TRBJ1-1	TGTGCCAGCAGTTTTCTTCCGTTCACTGAAGCTTTCTTT	CASSFLPFTEAFF
.	TRBV28	.	TRBJ2-7	TGTGCCAGCAGTCAGAACGTATTGGGAGGCGCAGGAACTCCCTACGAGCAGTACTTC	CASSQNVLGGAGTPYEQYF
.	TRBV21-1	.	TRBJ2-5	TGTGCCAGCACCCTAGGACTAGCGGGTTGGGAGACCCAGTACTTC	CASTLGLAGWETQYF
.	TRBV20-1	.	TRBJ2-5	TGCAGTGGACGACGCGTTGAGACCCAGTACTTC	CSGRRVETQYF
few	TRBV20-1	TRBD1	TRBJ1-2	TGCAGTGCTGGACAGGGGAACTATGGCTACACCTTC	CSAGQGNYGYTF
few	TRBV7-9	.	TRBJ1-2	TGTGCCAGCAGCTTAGTTGGGAACTATGGCTACACCTTC	CASSLVGNYGYTF
few	TRBV20-1	.	TRBJ1-6	TGCAGTGCTAGCTTCCAGGGGTTTTCCTCCTATAATTCACCCCTCCACTTT	CSASFQGFSSYNSPLHF
.	TRBV7-2	.	TRBJ1-4	TGTGCCAGCAGCTTACAGGGCTCAACTAATGAAAAACTGTTTTTT	CASSLQGSTNEKLFF
few	TRBV29-1	TRBD1	TRBJ2-3	TGCAGCGTCGAGGGCCTAGGACAGGGGACAGATACGCAGTATTTT	CSVEGLGQGTDTQYF
.	TRBV28	TRBD1	TRBJ1-2	TGTGCCAGCAGTTTATGGGGACAGGGGGCGGGCTATGGCTACACCTTC	CASSLWGQGAGYGYTF
.	TRBV20-1	.	TRBJ1-5	TGCAGTGCTAGAGATCGTGAGGGGCGGGGCAATCAGCCCCAGCATTTT	CSARDREGRGNQPQHF
few	TRBV6-1	.	TRBJ1-2	TGTGCCAGCGGCCACAGGGAGAACTATGGCTACACCTTC	CASGHRENYGYTF